The present TCR beta chain was sequenced within a study of T cell repertoires in cytomegalovirus infection. For the study at large: Newly reported HLA-C-restricted and thoroughly characterized HLA-B-restricted CMV epitopes were employed. Signatures in public TCR beta sequences pointed to both CMV infection and matching HLA type. Study-wide findings and caveats: What dominated the ex vivo response were HLA-C-restricted CMV-specific TCR beta clonotypes. Using cumulative public TCR beta family frequency, the authors identified those who carried CMV together with the relevant HLA.

Germline V gene sequence: CDR1 SGHTA, CDR2 FQGNSA. This CDR3 contains 16 residues. V lost 3 bases and J lost 4, with 13 bases in between. TCRdb called the reads again in MiXCR, with one record for every CDR3 protein. The sample has a few hundred thousand distinct CDR3 sequences, 33% seen once. Of note for this clonotype: Its antigen remains unidentified.

The chain employs TRBV7-2 and TRBJ2-6; D is tentatively TRBD1 or TRBD2 (5 bases each). This clonotype originated in a human donor in good health (CMV status not recorded). Some clones in this sample may be carry-over from other donors' samples. This sample comprised cultured PBMCs, obtained from culture after CMV antigen stimulation. CDR3 amino acids: CASSLRWGLGANVLTF. The CDR3 DNA follows: TGTGCCAGCAGCTTGCGATGGGGGTTGGGGGCCAACGTCCTGACTTTC.